This T cell receptor (beta chain) was observed in a study of blood T cell repertoires in COVID-19. The germline gives CDR1 SGHRS, CDR2 YFSETQ. V lost 4 bases and J 3 bases, leaving 11 bases between the germline ends. The CDR3 is 13 residues long. Here immunoSEQ multiplex PCR was the method, and the copy in TCRdb shows in-frame clones only, minus some. The data contain 70,000 to 75,000 clones, about 79% of them seen just once; the ten biggest clones take up about 30%. The rearrangement uses TRBV5-1 and TRBJ2-7; D is perhaps TRBD2 (7 bases). The receptor was derived from a man in his 70s with acute or convalescent COVID-19. Material for sequencing was peripheral blood. CDR3 residues: CASSGGGDYEQYF. The CDR3 DNA reads TGCGCCAGCAGCGGCGGGGGCGACTACGAGCAGTACTTC.